Listed below are T cell receptor beta chains from one sample, sequenced in a study of shared clonotypes between healthy human individuals. Measured with immunoSEQ multiplex PCR; TCRdb has only the in-frame clones, and not every one. The sample records around 1.1 million clones, approximately 75% being singletons. The sequenced material came from memory CD4+ T cells from PBMCs. The receptors stem from a man younger than 35 in good health. Some clones in this sample may be carry-over from other donors' samples. Both conserved end residues are part of each CDR3. A D gene is named only where the DNA matches it firmly. Clone size is given for some rows only: seen once, a few or many times, or a class if the clone is expanded.

few	TRBV27	TRBJ2-4	.	TGTGCCAGCAGTTGGGGCAGTCTAGCCAAAAACATTCAGTACTTC	CASSWGSLAKNIQYF
.	TRBV5-1	TRBJ2-1	TRBD2	TGCGCCAGCAGCTTGGGACTAGCGGCGTACAATGAGCAGTTCTTC	CASSLGLAAYNEQFF
.	TRBV5-1	TRBJ2-2	TRBD2	TGCGCCAGCAGCCCGACCGGGACTAGCGTTGTCGGGGAGCTGTTTTTT	CASSPTGTSVVGELFF
.	TRBV6-1	TRBJ2-1	.	TGTGCCAGCCGGGAGCTCCTCTACAATGAGCAGTTCTTC	CASRELLYNEQFF
.	TRBV28	TRBJ1-5	.	TGTGCCAGCAGCCCGGGACACCAGAGCAATCAGCCCCAGCATTTT	CASSPGHQSNQPQHF
few	TRBV4-1	TRBJ1-6	.	TGCGCCAGCAGCCAAGATCCAGAACCCACTTCACCCCTCCACTTT	CASSQDPEPTSPLHF
.	TRBV7-3	TRBJ1-4	.	TGTGCCAGCAGCTACGGAGGGGGGCCTGAAAAACTGTTTTTT	CASSYGGGPEKLFF
.	TRBV5-8	TRBJ1-5	TRBD1	TGTGCCAGCAGCTGGGACAGGGGGTTACAGCCCCAGCATTTT	CASSWDRGLQPQHF
many	TRBV27	TRBJ2-3	.	TGTGCCAGCACCGTGTCCCCTAGCACAGATACGCAGTATTTT	CASTVSPSTDTQYF
.	TRBV6-6	TRBJ2-7	TRBD2	TGTGCCAGCAGTTCCTTGACTAGCGCCTACGAGCAGTACTTC	CASSSLTSAYEQYF
.	TRBV20-1	TRBJ2-7	.	TGCAGTGGTACGGGTTCCTACGAGCAGTACTTC	CSGTGSYEQYF
.	TRBV6-1	TRBJ2-7	TRBD1	TGTGCCAGCAGTGAATCGGGACAGTATGGTTCCTGGCAGTACTTC	CASSESGQYGSWQYF
.	TRBV4-2	TRBJ2-7	TRBD2	TGTGCCAGCAGCCAGAGCGGGAGGAGCTCCTACGAGCAGTACTTC	CASSQSGRSSYEQYF
.	TRBV5-1	TRBJ2-7	.	TGCGCCAGCAGCTTGGAAGGCGGGCTCTACTACGAGCAGTACTTC	CASSLEGGLYYEQYF
.	TRBV5-1	TRBJ2-3	TRBD2	TGCGCCAGCAGCGAGACTAGCGGGAGGGCAGATACGCAGTATTTT	CASSETSGRADTQYF
.	TRBV7-3	TRBJ2-5	TRBD1	TGTGCCAGCAGCCGGGACAGCGAAGAGACCCAGTACTTC	CASSRDSEETQYF
.	TRBV7-2	TRBJ2-1	.	TGTGCCAGCAGCTTAGTCTCTGGGAGGGACAAAGAGCAGTTCTTC	CASSLVSGRDKEQFF
.	TRBV10-1	TRBJ2-7	TRBD1	TGCGCCAGCGGAGGGACAGGGCTATACGAGCAGTACTTC	CASGGTGLYEQYF
.	TRBV19	TRBJ2-7	.	TGTGCCACTAGTCTAGAGGCGGCCTACGAGCAGTACTTC	CATSLEAAYEQYF
.	TRBV6-1	TRBJ2-5	.	TGTGCCAGCAGTGAATTGTCTAGCCACGAGACCCAGTACTTC	CASSELSSHETQYF
.	TRBV5-6	TRBJ2-7	.	TGTGCCAGCAGCTCAGTATACGAGCAGTACTTC	CASSSVYEQYF
.	TRBV5-1	TRBJ1-2	.	TGCGCCAGCAGTGGGCAGGGTGGAGACTATGGCTACACCTTC	CASSGQGGDYGYTF
.	TRBV10-3	TRBJ2-7	TRBD2	TGTGCCATCAGTGAGCAGGCTAGCGGGAGTGCGTACGAGCAGTACTTC	CAISEQASGSAYEQYF
.	TRBV4-1	TRBJ2-2	.	TGCGCCAGTCGGTCGGGGACGAGAGGCACCGGGGAGCTGTTTTTT	CASRSGTRGTGELFF
.	TRBV7-8	TRBJ1-2	.	TGTGCCAGCAGCTCCTTACCCCCACAGGGAGCCGTTGTATATGGCTACACCTTC	CASSSLPPQGAVVYGYTF
.	TRBV19	TRBJ2-7	.	TGTGCCAGTAGTATGGAGAGGACCTGGACCTACGAGCAGTACTTC	CASSMERTWTYEQYF
.	TRBV4-3	TRBJ2-7	.	TGCGCCAGCAGCCGGGACCCCTCCTACGAGCAGTACTTC	CASSRDPSYEQYF
.	TRBV28	TRBJ1-2	.	TGTGCCAGCAGCAGCCCAGGATGGGGCTATGGCTACACCTTC	CASSSPGWGYGYTF
.	TRBV29-1	TRBJ2-3	TRBD2	TGCAGCGTCTCCGGACTAGCGGGAGACTCTAGCACAGATACGCAGTATTTT	CSVSGLAGDSSTDTQYF
.	TRBV5-6	TRBJ2-6	.	TGTGCCAGCAGCAAACCAGCTGGGGCCAACGTCCTGACTTTC	CASSKPAGANVLTF
once	TRBV7-2	TRBJ1-3	TRBD1	TGTGCCAGCAGCCCGACAGGGAGAGGTGGAAACACCATATATTTT	CASSPTGRGGNTIYF
.	TRBV29-1	TRBJ2-3	.	TGCAGCGTTGGGCCCCTTTTAGGTGGTGGCACAGATACGCAGTATTTT	CSVGPLLGGGTDTQYF
.	TRBV7-9	TRBJ2-7	.	TGTGCCAGCAGCTTAGCGAGTGCCGAGCAGTACTTC	CASSLASAEQYF
.	TRBV28	TRBJ1-5	.	TGTGCCAGCAGTTCCCCGGGACAAGGCAATCAGCCCCAGCATTTT	CASSSPGQGNQPQHF
.	TRBV4-1	TRBJ1-5	.	TGCGCCAGCAGCCGCTGGGAACAGGGCAGGGATGGGAGCAATCAGCCCCAGCATTTT	CASSRWEQGRDGSNQPQHF
.	TRBV6-1	TRBJ1-2	TRBD1	TGTGCCAGCAGAAGACAGGGAGAAGGGGGAGGCTACACCTTC	CASRRQGEGGGYTF
.	TRBV5-5	TRBJ2-4	TRBD2	TGTGCCAGCAGCTCAGGGGGGACTAGCGGGGCGCTTATTCAGTACTTC	CASSSGGTSGALIQYF
once	TRBV7-8	TRBJ1-1	.	TGTGCCAGCAGCTTAGTTTCCGGATGGACTGAAGCTTTCTTT	CASSLVSGWTEAFF
.	TRBV9	TRBJ2-3	.	TGTGCCAGCGCCCCCTCCGGGATCTTTTCAGATACGCAGTATTTT	CASAPSGIFSDTQYF
.	TRBV18	TRBJ2-1	TRBD2	TGTGCCAGCTCACCTGGCGGGAGGATCTCCTACAATGAGCAGTTCTTC	CASSPGGRISYNEQFF
.	TRBV28	TRBJ2-5	TRBD2	TGTGCCAGCAGTTTAAGAGGGCGGGGGGAGACCCAGTACTTC	CASSLRGRGETQYF
few	TRBV18	TRBJ1-1	.	TGTGCCAGCTCACCCGTCGTTGGGGTGAACACTGAAGCTTTCTTT	CASSPVVGVNTEAFF
few	TRBV28	TRBJ2-7	TRBD1	TGTGCCAGCACCCCGGTTGGGACAGGGACAATCTACGAGCAGTACTTC	CASTPVGTGTIYEQYF
.	TRBV6-5	TRBJ2-7	TRBD2	TGTGCCAGCAGTTACTCGAAGACTAGCGGGAGTGGCGAGCAGTACTTC	CASSYSKTSGSGEQYF
few	TRBV7-9	TRBJ1-4	.	TGTGCCAGCAGCCCTACAAGGACATATAATGAAAAACTGTTTTTT	CASSPTRTYNEKLFF